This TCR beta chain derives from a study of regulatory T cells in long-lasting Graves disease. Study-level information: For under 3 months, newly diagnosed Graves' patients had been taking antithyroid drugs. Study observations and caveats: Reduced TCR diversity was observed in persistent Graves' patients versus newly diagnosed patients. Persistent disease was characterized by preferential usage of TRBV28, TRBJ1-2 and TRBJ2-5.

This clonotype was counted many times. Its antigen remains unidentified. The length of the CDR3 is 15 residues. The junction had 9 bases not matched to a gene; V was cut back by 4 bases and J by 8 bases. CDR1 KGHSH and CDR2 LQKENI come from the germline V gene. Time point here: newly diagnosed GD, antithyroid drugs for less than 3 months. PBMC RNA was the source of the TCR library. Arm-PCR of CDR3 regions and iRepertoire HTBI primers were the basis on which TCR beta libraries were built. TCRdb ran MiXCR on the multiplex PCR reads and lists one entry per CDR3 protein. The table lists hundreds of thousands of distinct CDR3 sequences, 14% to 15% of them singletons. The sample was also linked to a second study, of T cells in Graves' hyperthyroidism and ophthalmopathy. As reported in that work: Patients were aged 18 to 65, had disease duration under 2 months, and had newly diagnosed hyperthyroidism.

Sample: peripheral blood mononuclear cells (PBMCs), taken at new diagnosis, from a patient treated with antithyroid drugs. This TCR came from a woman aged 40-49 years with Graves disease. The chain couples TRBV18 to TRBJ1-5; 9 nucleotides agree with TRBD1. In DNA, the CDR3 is TGTGCCAGCTCACGCTCCGGGACAGGGAATGAGCCCCAGCATTTT. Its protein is CASSRSGTGNEPQHF.